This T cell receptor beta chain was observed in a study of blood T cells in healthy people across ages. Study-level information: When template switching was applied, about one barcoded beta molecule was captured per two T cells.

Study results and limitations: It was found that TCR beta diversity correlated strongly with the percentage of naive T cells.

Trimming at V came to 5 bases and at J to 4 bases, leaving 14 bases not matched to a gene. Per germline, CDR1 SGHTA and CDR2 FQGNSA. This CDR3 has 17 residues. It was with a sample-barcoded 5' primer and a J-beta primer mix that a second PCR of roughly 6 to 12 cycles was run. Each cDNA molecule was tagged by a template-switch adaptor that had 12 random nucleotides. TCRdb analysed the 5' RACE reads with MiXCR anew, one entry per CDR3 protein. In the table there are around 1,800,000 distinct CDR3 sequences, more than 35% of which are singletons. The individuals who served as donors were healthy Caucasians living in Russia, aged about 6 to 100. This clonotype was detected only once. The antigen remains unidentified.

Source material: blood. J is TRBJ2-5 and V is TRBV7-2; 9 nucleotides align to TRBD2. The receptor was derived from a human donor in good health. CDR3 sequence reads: CASSPSLGRGGRETQYF. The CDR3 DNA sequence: TGTGCCAGCAGCCCCTCCCTGGGGCGGGGGGGCAGAGAGACCCAGTACTTC.